Sequencing of this T cell receptor beta chain was carried out in a study of blood T cell repertoires in COVID-19. Study summary: COVID-19 samples, acute and convalescent, were from the United States, Italy and Spain. T cells, B-cell-depleted T cells, or PBMCs provided the cDNA or gDNA that served as material.

V shed 2 bases and J shed 4 bases, with 11 bases lying between them. There are 13 residues in the CDR3. Germline CDR1 and CDR2: GTSNPN and SVGIG (reference sequence). Methods used by the authors: Amplification with reference gene primers provided the estimates of nucleated cell counts. TCRdb's copy holds only in-frame clones and misses some; the assay was immunoSEQ multiplex PCR. For V, J and clone size, that table is used; D and trimming come from the DNA. The repertoire has about 180,000 clones, around 76% of them found once; the top ten carry more than 7.5%. Sample: peripheral blood. This receptor was obtained from a woman in her 70s with acute or convalescent COVID-19. The chain couples TRBV30 to TRBJ1-1; D ambiguous. This CDR3 reads CAWSRGKLTEAFF. In DNA form, the CDR3 reads TGTGCCTGGAGTAGAGGGAAACTCACTGAAGCTTTCTTT. Supplemented by reference TRBV30 and TRBJ1-1, the full variable domain reads SQTIHQWPATLVQPVGSPLSLECTVEGTSNPNLYWYRQAAGRGLQLLFYSVGIGQISSEVPQNLSASRPQDRQFILSSKKLLLSDSGFYLCAWSRGKLTEAFFGQGTRLTVV.